A single sample gave rise to the 31 T cell receptor beta chains below, sequenced in a study of control samples from healthy donors and cancer patients (dated by TCRdb to about 2020). Receptor amplification or capture employed the immunoSEQ multiplex PCR assay. TCRdb took this table from immuneACCESS and kept in-frame rearrangements with V and J called. Such tables lack part of the clones; where checked against another copy, unresolved V genes explain under half of the gap, and the rest is unexplained. The sample profile shows about 49,000 clones; around 85% of them were found once. Of the sample, around 2.8% falls within the top ten clones. Sequenced sample: PBMCs. These receptors originate from a woman between 45 and 60 years old with lung cancer.

V usage is TRBV6-4 and J usage is TRBJ2-3, with 8 nucleotides matching TRBD1. This CDR3 region has 15 residues. V dropped 4 bases and J dropped 1; count of bases not matched to a gene: 4. Germline CDR1 and CDR2: MRHNA and SNTAGT. CDR3: CASSALTGGTDTQYF. The CDR3 nucleotides read TGTGCCAGCAGTGCCTTGACAGGGGGCACAGATACGCAGTATTTT.

Of note for this clone: One junction end does not reproduce the germline sequence, and a read error may be involved. Within the sample, other DNA sequences also encode this same CDR3. V and J are TRBV19 and TRBJ1-6, with D hard to call. Per germline, CDR1 LNHDA and CDR2 SQIVND (reference sequence). This CDR3 comprises 14 residues. This CDR3 reads CASSQSSYNSPLHF. In DNA form, the CDR3 reads TGTGCCAGCTCGCAGAGCTCCTATAATTCGCCCCTCCACTTT.

The V and J genes are TRBV19 and TRBJ1-1, with D perhaps TRBD1 (5 bases). CDR3 size: 13 residues. V lost 6 bases to trimming and J lost 8 bases, with 16 bases between them. The V gene's germline CDR1 is LNHDA and CDR2 SQIVND (reference sequence). The CDR3 DNA is TGTGCCAGTAGGCGGAGGGGATTGATCGAAGCTTTCTTT. It codes for CASRRRGLIEAFF.

This clone showed up just once. This sequence joins TRBV6-6 and TRBJ2-5; D ambiguous. This CDR3 has 14 amino acids. Deletions cut 0 bases from V and 6 bases from J, with 11 bases between. Germline V CDR1 and CDR2: MNHNY, SVGAGI (reference sequence). The CDR3 DNA sequence: TGTGCCAGCAGTTACTCGAATGAGATAAAGACCCAGTACTTC. Its protein is CASSYSNEIKTQYF.

The chain is built from TRBV28 and TRBJ2-7; TRBD1 matches 8 bases. The CDR3 totals 11 residues. V dropped 10 bases and J dropped 3; count of bases not matched to a gene: 2. Germline V gene data show CDR1 as MDHEN and CDR2 as SYDVKM. The chain's CDR3 is CANTGGYEQYF. The CDR3 nucleotides read TGTGCCAACACAGGGGGCTACGAGCAGTACTTC.

The chain has TRBV9 and TRBJ1-5, with D unresolved. Germline V gene data show CDR1 as SGDLS and CDR2 as YYNGEE. V was pared by 4 bases and J by 2 bases, with 10 bases between. This CDR3 has 14 amino acids. DNA for the CDR3: TGTGCCAGCAGCCGCACTGGGGGCAATCAGCCCCAGCATTTT. It is translated as CASSRTGGNQPQHF.

The chain carries TRBV29-1 and TRBJ1-2; D call uncertain. Germline lookup yields CDR1 SQVTM and CDR2 ANQGSEA. V was clipped by 6 bases and J by 6 bases, with 5 bases between them. This CDR3 contains 9 residues. Written as DNA, the CDR3 is TGCAGCGTGGAAAATGGCTACACCTTC. Protein sequence: CSVENGYTF.

This chain uses TRBV18 with TRBJ1-4; D remains unclear. The CDR3 sequence is 12 residues long. Germline CDR1 KGHSH, CDR2 LQKENI. The V end lost 2 bases, the J end lost 2 bases, and 0 bases lay between the germline ends. Here the CDR3 reads CASSPTNEKLFF. The CDR3 nucleotides are TGTGCCAGCTCACCAACTAATGAAAAACTGTTTTTT.

The rearrangement uses TRBV11-1 and TRBJ2-3; D is ambiguous. V dropped 1 base and J dropped 3 bases, with 5 bases sitting between them. CDR3 size: 13 residues. Germline loops: CDR1 SGHAT, CDR2 FQDESV (reference sequence). CDR3 nucleotide sequence: TGTGCCAGCAGCTTAGGGGGTACAGATACGCAGTATTTT. The encoded protein is CASSLGGTDTQYF.

The J gene is TRBJ2-1, the V gene TRBV18; tentatively, D is TRBD1 (6 bases). Germline V gene data show CDR1 as KGHSH and CDR2 as LQKENI. Trimming took 6 bases from V and 9 from J, leaving 12 bases between them. The CDR3 spans 12 residues. CDR3 DNA: TGTGCCAGCTCTCAACAGGGTCCTGAGCAGTTCTTC. Its translation is CASSQQGPEQFF.

The J gene is TRBJ1-2, the V gene TRBV6-6, with 9 bases fitting TRBD1. Germline V gene data show CDR1 as MNHNY and CDR2 as SVGAGI (reference sequence). This CDR3 is built from 15 residues. With V trimmed by 4 bases and J by 2 bases, 5 bases remained unmatched. The CDR3 spells CASSLDRGTNYGYTF. The DNA of the CDR3 is TGTGCCAGCAGTTTAGACAGGGGGACAAACTATGGCTACACCTTC.

The J gene is TRBJ2-2, the V gene TRBV9, with D possibly matching TRBD1 (6 bases). The CDR3 runs to 14 residues. Looked up from germline, CDR1 is SGDLS and CDR2 is YYNGEE. Trimming took 4 bases from V and 5 from J, leaving 12 bases between them. CDR3 sequence reads: CASSSIQGTGELFF. DNA of the CDR3: TGTGCCAGCAGCTCCATCCAGGGGACCGGGGAGCTGTTTTTT.

This sequence joins TRBV18 and TRBJ1-2, with D possibly being TRBD1 (5 bases). Deletions cut 3 bases from V and 8 bases from J, with 19 bases between. Per germline, CDR1 KGHSH and CDR2 LQKENI. This CDR3 spans 15 amino acids. This CDR3 is CASSPGDSAGLGYTF. The CDR3 bases are TGTGCCAGCTCACCTGGAGACAGTGCCGGACTAGGCTACACCTTC.

The genes are TRBV14 and TRBJ2-1, with 14 nucleotides matching TRBD2. The V and J ends lost 4 bases and 12 bases, in that order; junction bases with no gene match: 8. Germline assignment: CDR1 SGHDN and CDR2 FVKESK. The CDR3 runs to 15 residues. The chain's CDR3 is CASSRETSGGAGQFF. DNA for the CDR3: TGTGCCAGCAGCCGAGAGACTAGCGGGGGGGCTGGGCAGTTCTTC.

The V gene is TRBV3-1 (or the pseudogene TRBV3-2), the J gene TRBJ2-7, with 8 bases lining up with TRBD2. The V segment lost 4 bases and the J segment 2 bases; nucleotides outside the gene matches: 10. This CDR3 has 16 amino acids. From germline, CDR1 is LGHDT and CDR2 YNNKEL (reference sequence). The CDR3 DNA reads TGTGCCAGCAGCCCGTCGGCGGGGGGACTAACCTACGAGCAGTACTTC. Translating it yields CASSPSAGGLTYEQYF.

The chain has TRBV7-9 and TRBJ2-5; D is undetermined. The CDR3 totals 14 residues. CDR1 and CDR2 (germline): SEHNR, FQNEAQ (reference sequence). V shed 0 bases and J shed 2 bases, with 7 bases lying between them. CDR3 sequence reads: CASSLAKDQETQYF. The CDR3 bases are TGTGCCAGCAGCTTAGCGAAGGATCAAGAGACCCAGTACTTC.

The chain combines TRBV14 with TRBJ1-3, with D possibly TRBD1 on 5 matching bases. Germline V CDR1 and CDR2: SGHDN, FVKESK. The CDR3 spans 12 residues. V was cut by 4 bases and J by 8 bases, with 9 bases left in between. This CDR3 reads CASSLGDHTIYF. The CDR3 DNA sequence: TGTGCCAGCAGCCTAGGGGACCACACCATATATTTT.

The genes are TRBV6-6 and TRBJ1-2, with TRBD1 matching 10 bases. The CDR3 extends over 15 amino acids. Trimming cost V 4 bases and J 7 bases; bases outside gene matches: 9. The germline gives CDR1 MNHNY, CDR2 SVGAGI (reference sequence). CDR3: CASSLDGQGVSGYTF. CDR3 DNA: TGTGCCAGCAGTTTAGATGGACAGGGGGTGAGTGGCTACACCTTC.

This clone showed up just once. The CDR3 region is CASSPPSRGGETQYF. The DNA for the CDR3 is TGTGCCAGCTCACCACCGAGCAGGGGAGGAGAGACCCAGTACTTC. The rearrangement uses TRBV18 and TRBJ2-5; D tentatively reads TRBD1 or TRBD2 (6 bases each). This CDR3 is 15 amino acids long. V gave up 0 bases and J gave up 4 bases, with 12 bases separating them. CDR1 is KGHSH and CDR2 is LQKENI in the germline V gene.

The chain carries TRBV7-6 and TRBJ2-5; weak D call: TRBD1 (6 bases). Germline V gene lookup returns CDR1 SGHVS and CDR2 FNYEAQ. The CDR3 is 13 residues long. V dropped 2 bases and J dropped 5 bases, with 9 bases sitting between them. The CDR3 protein is CASSLRGLETQYF. Written as DNA, the CDR3 is TGTGCCAGCAGCTTAAGGGGGTTGGAGACCCAGTACTTC.

Details on this clone: The same CDR3 is also encoded by other DNA sequences in this sample. This sequence joins TRBV4-3 and TRBJ2-7; possible D gene TRBD2, 5 bases. CDR3 length: 15 amino acids. V shed 0 bases and J shed 1 base, with 10 bases lying between them. Germline CDR1 and CDR2: LGHNA and YSLEER. The CDR3 here is CASSQDRSGSYEQYF. CDR3 coding DNA: TGCGCCAGCAGCCAAGACCGTTCGGGGTCCTACGAGCAGTACTTC.

The V and J genes are TRBV5-1 and TRBJ1-1; D not certain. This CDR3 has 13 amino acids. V dropped 0 bases and J dropped 2 bases, with 5 bases sitting between them. Germline V gives CDR1 SGHRS, CDR2 YFSETQ. The CDR3: CASSLDPNTEAFF. The CDR3 region has the DNA TGCGCCAGCAGCTTGGATCCCAACACTGAAGCTTTCTTT.

V and J are TRBV6-5 and TRBJ2-5, with D possibly matching TRBD2 (5 bases). CDR3 length: 13 amino acids. Trimming took 4 bases from V and 1 from J, leaving 7 bases between them. Germline-derived CDR1 and CDR2 are MNHEY and SVGAGI. The CDR3 loop is CASSSSGQETQYF. As DNA, the CDR3 is TGTGCCAGCAGTTCCAGCGGCCAAGAGACCCAGTACTTC.

The rearrangement joins TRBV28 to TRBJ1-2; D perhaps matches TRBD1 (5 bases). CDR3 length: 15 residues. Germline CDR1 reads MDHEN; CDR2 reads SYDVKM. Trimming stripped 2 bases from V and 2 bases from J, with 12 bases between. CDR3 in amino acids: CASSLTGRLNYGYTF. CDR3 sequence (DNA): TGTGCCAGCAGTTTAACAGGCCGTTTAAACTATGGCTACACCTTC.

This rearrangement joins TRBV24-1 to TRBJ2-1; 9 bases map to TRBD2. V lost 0 bases to trimming and J lost 7 bases; unmatched junction nucleotides: 6. The CDR3 runs to 16 residues. CDR1 is KGHDR, CDR2 SFDVKD, per germline. As DNA, the CDR3 is TGTGCCACCAGTGATTTGGGGTCTAGCGGGGCAAATGAGCAGTTCTTC. Its translation: CATSDLGSSGANEQFF.

The chain recombines TRBV9 with TRBJ2-2; tentatively, D is TRBD1 (6 bases). V was clipped by 3 bases and J by 0 bases, with 12 bases between them. Germline V gene sequence: CDR1 SGDLS, CDR2 YYNGEE. This CDR3 spans 16 amino acids. The DNA of the CDR3 is TGTGCCAGCAGCGAGCCCGGACAGCCGAACACCGGGGAGCTGTTTTTT. Translation gives CASSEPGQPNTGELFF.

The J gene is TRBJ1-3, the V gene TRBV28; no definite D call. The length of the CDR3 is 16 residues. V shed 1 base and J shed 2 bases, with 12 bases lying between them. CDR1 is MDHEN and CDR2 is SYDVKM in the germline V gene. CDR3 amino acids: CASSLSGRIPGNTIYF. The CDR3 region has the DNA TGTGCCAGCAGTTTATCCGGACGAATACCTGGAAACACCATATATTTT.

This chain connects TRBV18 to TRBJ2-7; perhaps TRBD2 as D (5 bases). The CDR3 is 12 residues long. Germline V gives CDR1 KGHSH, CDR2 LQKENI. Trimming removed 8 bases at V and 5 bases at J, with 13 bases between. The chain's CDR3 is CASAGSANEQYF. CDR3 DNA sequence: TGTGCCAGCGCGGGCAGTGCGAACGAGCAGTACTTC.

The rearrangement links TRBV6-1 to TRBJ1-5; 7 positions match TRBD1. Per germline, CDR1 MNHNS and CDR2 SASEGT. The CDR3 sequence is 15 residues long. Trimming at V came to 3 bases and at J to 1 base, leaving 3 bases not matched to a gene. The CDR3 nucleotides read TGTGCCAGCAGTGAGACAGGGAACAGCAATCAGCCCCAGCATTTT. This codes for CASSETGNSNQPQHF.

This clone was observed a handful of times. Other nucleotide sequences in the sample specify the same CDR3. This sequence joins TRBV12-3 or TRBV12-4 and TRBJ2-3; unclear D gene. The CDR3 is 12 residues long. The V end was cut by 6 bases, the J end by 3 bases, with 7 bases between. The CDR3 bases are TGTGCCAGCAGGTTGGAGACAGATACGCAGTATTTT. This gives the protein CASRLETDTQYF.

V usage is TRBV5-6 and J usage is TRBJ2-7; D remains ambiguous. V lost 2 bases and J 2 bases, leaving 8 bases between the germline ends. Germline CDR1 reads SGHDT; CDR2 reads YYEEEE. This CDR3 is 13 amino acids long. This CDR3 is CASSFLNTYEQYF. CDR3 DNA sequence: TGTGCCAGCAGCTTTCTTAACACCTACGAGCAGTACTTC.